This TCR beta chain emerged from a study of blood T cell repertoires in COVID-19. Study in general: T cells, B-cell-depleted T cells, or PBMCs provided the cDNA or gDNA that served as material.

CDR1 and CDR2 from the germline V gene are DFQATT and SNEGSKA (reference sequence). CDR3 length equals 11 residues. The junction had 2 bases not matched to a gene; V was cut back by 6 bases and J by 6 bases. Original processing methods: Amplification from reference gene primers served as the basis for estimated nucleated cell counts. Assay used: immunoSEQ multiplex PCR; TCRdb lists only in-frame clones, some missing. V and J calls and clone size are given by that table; D and trimming were obtained from the DNA. The sample includes about 360,000 clones, 75% to 90% seen only once; the top ten take just over 7%.

The sample was peripheral blood. This rearrangement joins TRBV20-1 to TRBJ1-1, with 9 bases that match TRBD1. This TCR derives from an older woman with COVID-19, enrolled during active disease. The CDR3: CSADRGSEAFF. CDR3 DNA: TGCAGTGCAGACAGGGGGTCTGAAGCTTTCTTT.